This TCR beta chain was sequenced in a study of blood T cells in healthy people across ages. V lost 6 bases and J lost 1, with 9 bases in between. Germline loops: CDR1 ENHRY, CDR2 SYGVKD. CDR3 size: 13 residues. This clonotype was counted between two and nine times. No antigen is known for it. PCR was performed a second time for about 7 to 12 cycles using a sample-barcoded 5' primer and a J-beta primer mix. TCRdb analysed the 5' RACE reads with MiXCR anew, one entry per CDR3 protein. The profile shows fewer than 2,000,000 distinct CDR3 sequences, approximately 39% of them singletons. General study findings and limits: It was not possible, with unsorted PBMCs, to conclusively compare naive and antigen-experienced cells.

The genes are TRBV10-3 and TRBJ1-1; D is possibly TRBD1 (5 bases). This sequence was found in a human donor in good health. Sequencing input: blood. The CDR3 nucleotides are TGTGCCATCAGATTGACAGAGAACACTGAAGCTTTCTTT. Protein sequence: CAIRLTENTEAFF.